The 23 T cell receptor beta chains reported below all come from one sample, sequenced in a study of T cell changes during pregnancy in multiple sclerosis. TCRdb keeps only in-frame clones here, not all; method: immunoSEQ multiplex PCR. The sample has roughly 48,000 clones; 92% are singletons. The starting material was CD4+ T cells from peripheral blood mononuclear cells, obtained in the second trimester of pregnancy. The receptor source for this set is a female donor in good health, enrolled as a control in a pregnancy study.

The chain combines TRBV6-5 with TRBJ2-1; D remains unclear. CDR1 and CDR2 from the germline V gene are MNHEY and SVGAGI. The CDR3 has 15 amino acids. Trimming pared 2 bases from V and 0 bases from J, leaving 8 bases between. The CDR3 region is CASSYDRSSYNEQFF. CDR3 nucleotides: TGTGCCAGCAGTTACGACCGGAGCTCCTACAATGAGCAGTTCTTC.

The chain has TRBV7-9 and TRBJ2-1; 10 bases are shared with TRBD1. V dropped 5 bases and J dropped 9; count of bases not matched to a gene: 7. This CDR3 has 14 amino acids. Per germline, CDR1 SEHNR and CDR2 FQNEAQ (reference sequence). Here the CDR3 DNA reads TGTGCCAGCAGCCCCGGACAGGGGGTGGGTGAGCAGTTCTTC. Translating it yields CASSPGQGVGEQFF.

The chain joins TRBV19 to TRBJ2-7; TRBD1 might be the D (6 bases). Germline loops: CDR1 LNHDA, CDR2 SQIVND (reference sequence). V was cut by 8 bases and J by 3 bases, with 14 bases left in between. CDR3 size: 13 residues. The CDR3 DNA is TGTGCCAGTTCGTCAGGACAGAGCTACGAGCAGTACTTC. Protein product: CASSSGQSYEQYF.

The chain is built from TRBV19 and TRBJ1-4, with D possibly being TRBD1 (6 bases). The germline V and J ends were trimmed by 10 bases and 6 bases, with 15 bases remaining between them. Germline V lookup: CDR1 LNHDA, CDR2 SQIVND (reference sequence). The CDR3 contains 13 residues. CDR3 bases: TGTGCCACCTCAGGGGAAGGATATGAAAAACTGTTTTTT. It codes for CATSGEGYEKLFF. The variable domain in full, with the rest retrieved from reference TRBV19 and TRBJ1-4, is DGGITQSPKYLFRKEGQNVTLSCEQNLNHDAMYWYRQDPGQGLRLIYYSQIVNDFQKGDIAEGYSVSREKKESFPLTVTSAQKNPTAFYLCATSGEGYEKLFFGSGTQLSVL.

The chain carries TRBV11-3 and TRBJ2-1; 7 bases are a match to TRBD2. CDR3 length: 14 amino acids. CDR1 and CDR2 from the germline V gene are SGHNT and YENEEA. Trimming at V came to 0 bases and at J to 7 bases, leaving 3 bases not matched to a gene. The CDR3 protein is CASSLDGEGNEQFF. The CDR3 nucleotides read TGTGCCAGCAGCTTAGACGGGGAGGGAAATGAGCAGTTCTTC.

In its sample, this clone was seen once. The V and J genes are TRBV5-1 and TRBJ2-1, with D maybe TRBD1 (7 bases). The CDR3 runs 14 residues. Germline V gene data show CDR1 as SGHRS and CDR2 as YFSETQ. V lost 3 bases and J 7 bases, leaving 14 bases between the germline ends. The DNA of the CDR3 is TGCGCCAGCAGCTCAACACAGGGGAGGAATGAGCAGTTCTTC. This encodes CASSSTQGRNEQFF. The full variable domain, rest sourced from reference TRBV5-1 and TRBJ2-1, is KAGVTQTPRYLIKTRGQQVTLSCSPISGHRSVSWYQQTPGQGLQFLFEYFSETQRNKGNFPGRFSGRQFSNSRSEMNVSTLELGDSALYLCASSSTQGRNEQFFGPGTRLTVL.

J is TRBJ1-4 and V is TRBV7-9; the match to TRBD1 covers 7 bases. Per the germline V gene, CDR1 is SEHNR and CDR2 is FQNEAQ (reference sequence). V was pared by 5 bases and J by 6 bases, with 12 bases of the junction left unmatched. CDR3 length: 16 residues. CDR3 residues: CASSLGRDSRHEKLFF. CDR3 in DNA: TGTGCCAGCAGCCTAGGGAGGGACAGCCGACATGAAAAACTGTTTTTT.

The chain employs TRBV11-2 and TRBJ1-6; 10 bases match TRBD1. The CDR3 has 17 amino acids. Germline assignment: CDR1 SGHAT and CDR2 FQNNGV. V was clipped by 2 bases and J by 10 bases; unmatched bases: 11. The CDR3 coding sequence is TGTGCCAGCAGCTTACTGAGCTGGGACAGGGGAGAATCACCCCTCCACTTT. It codes for CASSLLSWDRGESPLHF.

The chain recombines TRBV5-1 with TRBJ2-1; perhaps TRBD2 as D (5 bases). The germline V gene encodes CDR1 SGHRS and CDR2 YFSETQ. With 0 bases removed from V and 8 bases from J, the gap between germline ends came to 12 bases. CDR3 length: 14 amino acids. Here the CDR3 DNA reads TGCGCCAGCAGCTTGGCCCCTGGAGGAGATGAGCAGTTCTTC. Encoded protein: CASSLAPGGDEQFF.

This sequence joins TRBV30 and TRBJ1-1; 10 bases are shared with TRBD1. The germline CDR1 and CDR2 sequences are GTSNPN and SVGIG (reference sequence). CDR3 length equals 13 residues. The junction had 7 bases not matched to a gene; V was cut back by 2 bases and J by 10 bases. The chain's CDR3 is CAWSNNRDRGAFF. The CDR3 region has the DNA TGTGCCTGGAGTAACAACCGGGACAGGGGAGCTTTCTTT. Using reference TRBV30 and TRBJ1-1 for the parts outside the CDR3, the full variable domain is SQTIHQWPATLVQPVGSPLSLECTVEGTSNPNLYWYRQAAGRGLQLLFYSVGIGQISSEVPQNLSASRPQDRQFILSSKKLLLSDSGFYLCAWSNNRDRGAFFGQGTRLTVV.

This chain links TRBV7-8 with TRBJ1-2, with no clear D. V shed 7 bases and J shed 5 bases, with 17 bases lying between them. Germline CDR1 reads SGHVS; CDR2 reads FQNEAQ. CDR3 size: 14 residues. For the CDR3, the DNA is TGTGCCAGCACCCCGGACTCTGCTGTATATGGCTACACCTTC. The encoded protein is CASTPDSAVYGYTF.

This chain joins TRBV10-3 and TRBJ2-2; perhaps TRBD1 as D (5 bases). Looked up from germline, CDR1 is ENHRY and CDR2 is SYGVKD. The CDR3 runs to 13 residues. V was clipped by 8 bases and J by 4 bases, with 11 bases between them. CDR3 nucleotides: TGTGCCATCGCGACAGACCCCACCGGGGAGCTGTTTTTT. Protein product: CAIATDPTGELFF.

The chain has TRBV18 and TRBJ1-4; TRBD1 matches at 7 bases. The CDR3 consists of 14 residues. The V and J ends lost 5 bases and 8 bases, in that order; junction bases with no gene match: 8. Per the germline V gene, CDR1 is KGHSH and CDR2 is LQKENI. CDR3 sequence reads: CASSRQGNREKLFF. CDR3 nucleotides: TGTGCCAGCTCAAGACAGGGCAACAGAGAAAAACTGTTTTTT.

This sequence joins TRBV2 and TRBJ2-1, with a weak D call TRBD2 (6 bases). Trimming shortened V by 3 bases and J by 1 base, and 10 bases separated the two germline ends. CDR1 is SNHLY and CDR2 is FYNNEI in the germline V gene. This CDR3 comprises 15 residues. CDR3 sequence reads: CASSDGGRSYNEQFF. The CDR3, as DNA: TGTGCCAGCAGTGACGGAGGGAGGTCCTACAATGAGCAGTTCTTC. Drawing the rest from reference TRBV2 and TRBJ2-1, the complete variable domain is EPEVTQTPSHQVTQMGQEVILRCVPISNHLYFYWYRQILGQKVEFLVSFYNNEISEKSEIFDDQFSVERPDGSNFTLKIRSTKLEDSAMYFCASSDGGRSYNEQFFGPGTRLTVL.

The V and J genes are TRBV4-1 and TRBJ1-2; 9 bases line up with TRBD1. V lost 3 bases to trimming and J lost 8 bases; unmatched junction nucleotides: 7. This CDR3 spans 14 amino acids. The germline CDR1 and CDR2 sequences are MGHRA and YSYEKL. CDR3 DNA sequence: TGCGCCAGCAGCCAGACCAGGACAGGGGACGGCTACACCTTC. Its protein is CASSQTRTGDGYTF.

CDR3 sequence reads: CASSSYREKSYEQYF. CDR3 in DNA: TGTGCCAGCAGCTCATACAGGGAAAAGAGCTACGAGCAGTACTTC. The chain employs TRBV7-6 and TRBJ2-7; D is possibly TRBD1 (6 bases). The V gene lost 4 bases and the J gene lost 3 bases, with 16 bases spanning the gap. The CDR3 length is 15 residues. Germline V gene data show CDR1 as SGHVS and CDR2 as FNYEAQ.

CDR3 coding DNA: TGTGCTAGTCTTGGGGGGGGGACCCCAGATACGCAGTATTTT. It specifies CASLGGGTPDTQYF. The chain couples TRBV12-5 to TRBJ2-3; 7 bases agree with TRBD2. V trimming: 8 bases; J trimming: 4 bases; junction bases outside the gene matches: 9. Germline V gene sequence: CDR1 LGHNT, CDR2 FRNRAP. The CDR3 is 14 amino acids.

The chain uses TRBV5-5 and TRBJ2-5; a weak D match, TRBD1 (6 bases). Trimming pared 4 bases from V and 7 bases from J, leaving 20 bases between. Germline CDR1 reads SGHKS; CDR2 reads YYEKEE (reference sequence). This CDR3 comprises 15 residues. The CDR3 DNA sequence: TGTGCCAGCAGCGGATCGGGACACCCGGCGGGGACCCAGTACTTC. Protein: CASSGSGHPAGTQYF.

J is TRBJ2-2 and V is TRBV21-1; the D call TRBD1 from the table was never checked on the DNA. TRBV21-1 has pseudogene status. This CDR3 contains 15 residues. The CDR3 loop reads CASTTQGTHTGELFF. The DNA for the CDR3 is TGTGCCAGCACCACACAGGGGACGCACACCGGGGAGCTGTTTTTT.

V and J are TRBV29-1 and TRBJ2-1; 13 bases agree with TRBD2. Germline trimming cut 4 bases from V and 7 bases from J; bases unmatched to any gene: 4. Germline CDR1 reads SQVTM; CDR2 reads ANQGSEA. This CDR3 spans 14 amino acids. Written as DNA, the CDR3 is TGCAGCGTTGTTAGGACTAGCGGGAGTAATGAGCAGTTCTTC. Residues: CSVVRTSGSNEQFF.

The J gene is TRBJ2-7, the V gene TRBV6-5; 10 nucleotides align to TRBD2. The CDR3 spans 14 residues. Trimming cost V 10 bases and J 3 bases; bases outside gene matches: 9. The germline CDR1 and CDR2 sequences are MNHEY and SVGAGI. The CDR3 loop reads CATSGAGGVYEQYF. Written as DNA, the CDR3 is TGTGCCACCTCCGGAGCGGGAGGGGTCTACGAGCAGTACTTC.

The chain joins TRBV15 to TRBJ1-4; TRBD1 agrees at 8 bases. The germline V gene encodes CDR1 LNHNV and CDR2 YYDKDF (reference sequence). The CDR3 totals 14 residues. The junction had 10 bases not matched to a gene; V was cut back by 5 bases and J by 11 bases. CDR3 in amino acids: CATSPLQGARKLFF. Here the CDR3 DNA reads TGTGCCACCAGCCCGCTGCAGGGGGCGCGGAAACTGTTTTTT.

The chain has TRBV5-1 and TRBJ1-2, with 7 bases identical to TRBD1. The ends lost 4 bases at V and 7 bases at J; junction bases unmatched: 16. This CDR3 contains 16 residues. The germline V gene has CDR1 SGHRS and CDR2 YFSETQ. Here the CDR3 reads CASSPQGTRVALGYTF. The CDR3 DNA reads as TGCGCCAGCAGCCCACAGGGGACAAGGGTCGCCCTTGGCTACACCTTC.